A single sample is the source of the 26 T cell receptor beta chains below, sequenced in a study of PD-1 blockade in classical Hodgkin lymphoma. Following autologous stem cell transplantation, relapse occurred in every patient, and exposure to brentuximab vedotin varied. Some clones are missing from TCRdb's copy, which holds only in-frame ones; the method was immunoSEQ multiplex PCR. The data contain some 43,000 clones, about 88% of them singletons. Here the sequenced sample was peripheral blood mononuclear cells (PBMCs), taken before the second cycle of nivolumab. Every receptor here comes from a human donor with classical Hodgkin lymphoma.

The chain links TRBV27 to TRBJ2-7; TRBD1 is a possible D gene (6 bases). The CDR3 spans 15 residues. Germline CDR1 is MNHEY and CDR2 is SMNVEV (reference sequence). Trimming took 8 bases from V and 2 from J, leaving 19 bases between them. In DNA form, the CDR3 reads TGTGCCAGCCGCGTACAGGGACAAGCGGCCTACGAGCAGTACTTC. It specifies CASRVQGQAAYEQYF.

This clone appeared a few times. This rearrangement joins TRBV28 to TRBJ2-1; 8 bases are a match to TRBD2. J lost 6 bases, V lost 2 bases, and 3 bases had no gene match. Germline V gene data show CDR1 as MDHEN and CDR2 as SYDVKM. The CDR3 runs 14 residues. The CDR3 here is CASSLTGTSNEQFF. In nucleotides, the CDR3 is TGTGCCAGCAGTTTAACCGGGACTAGCAATGAGCAGTTCTTC.

This clone came up once. The chain combines TRBV7-2 with TRBJ2-5; 7 bases are shared with TRBD2. The V and J ends lost 5 bases and 1 base, in that order; junction bases with no gene match: 10. The CDR3 is 16 residues long. The germline CDR1 and CDR2 sequences are SGHTA and FQGNSA. The CDR3 protein is CASSALGGGRQETQYF. The CDR3, as DNA: TGTGCCAGCAGCGCCCTGGGCGGGGGACGCCAAGAGACCCAGTACTTC.

This chain joins TRBV7-9 and TRBJ2-1, with D unresolved. V gave up 1 base and J gave up 6 bases, with 10 bases separating them. Germline V gene data show CDR1 as SEHNR and CDR2 as FQNEAQ (reference sequence). This CDR3 has 14 residues. The CDR3 coding sequence is TGTGCCAGCAGCTTAGGTTTGAGCTCCAATGAGCAGTTCTTC. Protein product: CASSLGLSSNEQFF.

J is TRBJ2-1 and V is TRBV19; D remains unclear. Trimming took 4 bases from V and 0 from J, leaving 13 bases between them. Germline CDR1 LNHDA, CDR2 SQIVND (reference sequence). CDR3 length equals 16 residues. CDR3 region: CASSRDMRSSYNEQFF. The CDR3 DNA reads as TGTGCCAGTAGTAGAGACATGAGGAGCTCCTACAATGAGCAGTTCTTC.

The chain has TRBV25-1 and TRBJ2-1; tentative D call: TRBD1 (6 bases). Germline CDR1 and CDR2: MGHDK and SYGVNS. The CDR3 has 11 amino acids. V was clipped by 5 bases and J by 7 bases, with 6 bases between them. In DNA, the CDR3 is TGTGCCAGCAGTACAGGGAATGAGCAGTTCTTC. As protein: CASSTGNEQFF.

The genes are TRBV28 and TRBJ2-7; 11 bases agree with TRBD2. The CDR3 extends over 16 amino acids. Germline V gene lookup returns CDR1 MDHEN and CDR2 SYDVKM. The V segment lost 1 base and the J segment 5 bases; nucleotides outside the gene matches: 7. The CDR3 is CASSLLLAGVLNEQYF. CDR3 nucleotide sequence: TGTGCCAGCAGTTTATTACTAGCGGGAGTGCTCAACGAGCAGTACTTC.

This clone was found a few times. CDR3 in amino acids: CASSGTGGLETQYF. CDR3 DNA: TGTGCCAGCAGCGGGACAGGGGGCTTGGAGACCCAGTACTTC. The J gene is TRBJ2-5, the V gene TRBV9; TRBD1 matches 11 bases. V trimming: 3 bases; J trimming: 5 bases; junction bases outside the gene matches: 3. Germline V gives CDR1 SGDLS, CDR2 YYNGEE. The CDR3 length is 14 residues.

The J gene is TRBJ1-1, the V gene TRBV25-1; D ambiguous. Between the trimmed V and J ends, which lost 1 base and 1 base, there was a span of 7 bases. Germline CDR1 reads MGHDK; CDR2 reads SYGVNS. The CDR3 length is 14 residues. Written as DNA, the CDR3 is TGTGCCAGCAGTGAATTGTTGGGGAACACTGAAGCTTTCTTT. Translating gives CASSELLGNTEAFF. The full variable domain, in which reference TRBV25-1 and TRBJ1-1 provide the parts outside the CDR3, is EADIYQTPRYLVIGTGKKITLECSQTMGHDKMYWYQQDPGMELHLIHYSYGVNSTEKGDLSSESTVSRIRTEHFPLTLESARPSHTSQYLCASSELLGNTEAFFGQGTRLTVV.

With regard to this clone: Other DNA variants within this sample encode the same CDR3. CDR3 amino acids: CASSPLAGGETQYF. In DNA form, the CDR3 reads TGTGCCAGCAGCCCTTTAGCGGGAGGTGAGACCCAGTACTTC. The rearrangement links TRBV27 to TRBJ2-5; 10 bases match TRBD2. CDR3 length: 14 amino acids. Germline V CDR1 and CDR2: MNHEY, SMNVEV (reference sequence). The ends lost 6 bases at V and 5 bases at J; junction bases unmatched: 6.

V is TRBV12-5 and J is TRBJ2-1; unclear D gene. Trimming removed 1 base from V and 5 bases from J, with 6 bases in between. Per the germline V gene, CDR1 is LGHNT and CDR2 is FRNRAP. The CDR3 length is 13 residues. CDR3 in DNA: TGTGCTAGTGGTTTGGGCAACAACAATGAGCAGTTCTTC. Encoded protein: CASGLGNNNEQFF.

The chain uses TRBV11-2 and TRBJ2-7; D not certain. Trimming removed 5 bases at V and 2 bases at J, with 13 bases between. The CDR3 is 14 residues long. CDR1 SGHAT and CDR2 FQNNGV come from the germline V gene. DNA of the CDR3: TGTGCCAGCAGCCGGCAACAGAAGCCCTACGAGCAGTACTTC. It yields the protein CASSRQQKPYEQYF.

This chain uses TRBV6-5 with TRBJ1-2; unclear D gene. The germline V and J ends were trimmed by 8 bases and 8 bases, with 12 bases remaining between them. Per germline, CDR1 MNHEY and CDR2 SVGAGI. The CDR3 totals 11 residues. This CDR3 reads CASRGGRGYTF. The CDR3 DNA follows: TGTGCCAGCCGTGGAGGGCGCGGCTACACCTTC.

The J gene is TRBJ1-4, the V gene TRBV5-1, with TRBD1 matching 7 bases. Germline values: CDR1 SGHRS, CDR2 YFSETQ. With 0 bases clipped from V and 7 bases from J, the junction kept 6 bases outside the gene matches. The CDR3 consists of 15 residues. Here the CDR3 reads CASSLEGATSEKLFF. CDR3 in DNA: TGCGCCAGCAGCTTGGAGGGGGCCACAAGTGAAAAACTGTTTTTT.

V gene TRBV7-8 combines with J gene TRBJ2-7; 7 bases agree with TRBD1. Germline V gives CDR1 SGHVS, CDR2 FQNEAQ. The CDR3 totals 16 residues. V lost 3 bases to trimming and J lost 0 bases; unmatched junction nucleotides: 8. In nucleotides, the CDR3 is TGTGCCAGCAGCTTGCAGCAGACAGGGTTCTCCTACGAGCAGTACTTC. It specifies CASSLQQTGFSYEQYF.

The chain carries TRBV15 and TRBJ1-5; D uncertain. The CDR3 totals 13 residues. Per the germline V gene, CDR1 is LNHNV and CDR2 is YYDKDF (reference sequence). V shed 8 bases and J shed 2 bases, with 10 bases lying between them. CDR3 bases: TGTGCCACCGGGTCTCAGCGCAATCAGCCCCAGCATTTT. Translated: CATGSQRNQPQHF. Filled out from reference TRBV15 and TRBJ1-5, the complete variable domain reads DAMVIQNPRYQVTQFGKPVTLSCSQTLNHNVMYWYQQKSSQAPKLLFHYYDKDFNNEADTPDNFQSRRPNTSFCFLDIRSPGLGDTAMYLCATGSQRNQPQHFGDGTRLSIL.

V gene TRBV2 combines with J gene TRBJ2-5, with 7 bases that match TRBD1. The CDR3 contains 15 residues. Germline assignment: CDR1 SNHLY and CDR2 FYNNEI. The trim removed 1 base at V and 2 bases at J, leaving 4 bases unmatched. CDR3: CASSEERGLQETQYF. The CDR3 coding sequence is TGTGCCAGCAGTGAAGAGAGGGGGCTTCAAGAGACCCAGTACTTC. The variable domain in full, completed from reference TRBV2 and TRBJ2-5, reads EPEVTQTPSHQVTQMGQEVILRCVPISNHLYFYWYRQILGQKVEFLVSFYNNEISEKSEIFDDQFSVERPDGSNFTLKIRSTKLEDSAMYFCASSEERGLQETQYFGPGTRLLVL.

The chain employs TRBV28 and TRBJ2-7; D might be TRBD1 (6 bases). CDR3 length: 14 residues. CDR1 and CDR2 (germline): MDHEN, SYDVKM. V lost 6 bases and J 1 base, leaving 13 bases between the germline ends. CDR3 nucleotide sequence: TGTGCCAGCAGAGTCTCAGGGGCATCCTACGAGCAGTACTTC. Amino acid sequence: CASRVSGASYEQYF.

This clone occurred once. At one boundary the junction diverges from the germline segment, which might be a read error. The gene calls are TRBV7-7 and TRBJ1-4; D is unresolved. The CDR3 is made up of 13 amino acids. Germline CDR1 is SSHAT and CDR2 is FNYEAQ (reference sequence). The CDR3, as DNA: TGTGCTAGCAGCAGACGTCCCAATGAAAAACTGTTTTTT. Protein sequence: CASSRRPNEKLFF.

This CDR3 is CASSLWTGGDTQYF. The CDR3 region has the DNA TGTGCCAGCAGCCTATGGACAGGGGGGGATACGCAGTATTTT. The J gene is TRBJ2-3, the V gene TRBV7-2; 10 nucleotides line up with TRBD1. The V segment lost 5 bases and the J segment 6 bases; nucleotides outside the gene matches: 5. CDR1 is SGHTA, CDR2 FQGNSA, per germline. The CDR3 runs to 14 residues. The full variable domain, completed using reference TRBV7-2 and TRBJ2-3, is GAGVSQSPSNKVTEKGKDVELRCDPISGHTALYWYRQSLGQGLEFLIYFQGNSAPDKSGLPSDRFSAERTGGSVSTLTIQRTQQEDSAVYLCASSLWTGGDTQYFGPGTRLTVL.

CDR3 residues: CASSQERVIYNEQFF. The CDR3 DNA sequence: TGTGCCAGCAGCCAAGAACGGGTGATATACAATGAGCAGTTCTTC. This rearrangement joins TRBV14 to TRBJ2-1; no reliable D call. Germline CDR1 and CDR2: SGHDN and FVKESK. V was trimmed by 0 bases and J by 4 bases, leaving 10 bases between them. The CDR3 loop spans 15 amino acids.

The CDR3 DNA follows: TGTGCCAAAGAGGAAGCGACGAGCAATGAGCAGTTCTTC. It is translated as CAKEEATSNEQFF. The gene calls are TRBV2 and TRBJ2-1; D ambiguous. Germline V lookup: CDR1 SNHLY, CDR2 FYNNEI. The CDR3 totals 13 residues. Trimming cost V 10 bases and J 6 bases, with 16 bases left between them.

The chain combines TRBV28 with TRBJ2-3; 12 nucleotides align to TRBD2. The V segment lost 5 bases and the J segment 2 bases; nucleotides outside the gene matches: 2. Germline V lookup: CDR1 MDHEN, CDR2 SYDVKM. The CDR3 extends over 15 amino acids. CDR3 nucleotide sequence: TGTGCCAGCAGTGGGACTAGCGGGTTCACAGATACGCAGTATTTT. It is translated as CASSGTSGFTDTQYF.

The chain recombines TRBV9 with TRBJ1-1; D gene unclear. This CDR3 comprises 14 residues. The V and J ends lost 4 bases and 1 base respectively, with 11 bases between them. In germline, CDR1 is SGDLS, CDR2 YYNGEE. CDR3 in amino acids: CASSTHARNTEAFF. The CDR3 DNA reads as TGTGCCAGCAGCACCCATGCAAGGAACACTGAAGCTTTCTTT. The full variable domain, rest sourced from reference TRBV9 and TRBJ1-1, is DSGVTQTPKHLITATGQRVTLRCSPRSGDLSVYWYQQSLDQGLQFLIQYYNGEERAKGNILERFSAQQFPDLHSELNLSSLELGDSALYFCASSTHARNTEAFFGQGTRLTVV.

This clone was seen just once. This chain links TRBV7-8 with TRBJ2-1; 9 bases are a match to TRBD1. The ends lost 5 bases at V and 6 bases at J; junction bases unmatched: 17. This CDR3 has 18 residues. The germline gives CDR1 SGHVS, CDR2 FQNEAQ. The CDR3: CASSPPFGNTGGINEQFF. CDR3 nucleotide sequence: TGTGCCAGCAGCCCGCCCTTTGGGAATACAGGGGGCATCAATGAGCAGTTCTTC.

The rearrangement joins TRBV5-1 to TRBJ1-4; 7 nucleotides line up with TRBD1. CDR3 length: 15 residues. V was clipped by 1 base and J by 4 bases; unmatched bases: 4. Germline loops: CDR1 SGHRS, CDR2 YFSETQ. The CDR3 sequence is CASSLTDRDNEKLFF. The CDR3, as DNA: TGCGCCAGCAGCTTGACAGACAGGGATAATGAAAAACTGTTTTTT.